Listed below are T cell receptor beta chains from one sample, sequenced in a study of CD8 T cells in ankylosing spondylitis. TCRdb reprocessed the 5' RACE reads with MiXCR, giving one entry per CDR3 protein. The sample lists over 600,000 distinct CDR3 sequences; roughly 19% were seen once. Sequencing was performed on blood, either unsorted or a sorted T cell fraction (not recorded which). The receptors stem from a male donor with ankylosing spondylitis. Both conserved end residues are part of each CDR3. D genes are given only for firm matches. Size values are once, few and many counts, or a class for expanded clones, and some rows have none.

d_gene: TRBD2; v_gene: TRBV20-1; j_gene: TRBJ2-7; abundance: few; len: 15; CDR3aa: CSARGLAGDSYEQYF; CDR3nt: TGCAGTGCTAGGGGATTAGCGGGGGACTCCTACGAGCAGTACTTC
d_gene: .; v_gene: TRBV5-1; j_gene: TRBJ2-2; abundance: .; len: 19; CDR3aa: CASSPNSGKTASRAGELFF; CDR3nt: TGCGCCAGCAGCCCCAACTCCGGCAAAACAGCATCAAGGGCCGGGGAGCTGTTTTTT
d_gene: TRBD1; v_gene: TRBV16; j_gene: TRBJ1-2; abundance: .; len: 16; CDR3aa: CASSQSQGAGNYGYTF; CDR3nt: TGTGCCAGCAGCCAATCGCAGGGGGCGGGAAACTATGGCTACACCTTC
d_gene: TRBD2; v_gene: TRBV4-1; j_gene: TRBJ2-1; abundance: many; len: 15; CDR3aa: CASSQGLAGGNEQFF; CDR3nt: TGCGCCAGCAGCCAAGGACTAGCGGGCGGGAATGAGCAGTTCTTC
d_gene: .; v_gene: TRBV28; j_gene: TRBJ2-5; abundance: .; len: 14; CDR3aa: CASSYRDFQETQYF; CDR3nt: TGTGCCAGCAGTTACAGGGATTTCCAAGAGACCCAGTACTTC
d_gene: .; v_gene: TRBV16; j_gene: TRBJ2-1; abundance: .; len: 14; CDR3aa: CASSQYGGYNEQFF; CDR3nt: TGTGCCAGCAGCCAATATGGCGGCTACAATGAGCAGTTCTTC
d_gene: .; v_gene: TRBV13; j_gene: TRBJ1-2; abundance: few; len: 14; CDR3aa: CASSFGEGQYGYTF; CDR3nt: .
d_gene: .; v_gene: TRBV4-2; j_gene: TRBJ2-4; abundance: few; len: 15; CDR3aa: CASSQDQLAKNIQYF; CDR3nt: TGTGCCAGCAGCCAGGACCAGTTAGCCAAAAACATTCAGTACTTC
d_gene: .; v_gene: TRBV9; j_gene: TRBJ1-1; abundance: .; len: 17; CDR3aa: CASSVGADPGRNTEAFF; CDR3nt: TGTGCCAGCAGCGTAGGAGCAGACCCTGGGAGGAACACTGAAGCTTTCTTT
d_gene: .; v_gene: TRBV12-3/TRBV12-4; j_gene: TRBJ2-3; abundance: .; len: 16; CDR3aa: CASNSGSGVGTDTQYF; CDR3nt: TGTGCCAGCAATTCAGGAAGCGGTGTTGGCACAGATACGCAGTATTTT
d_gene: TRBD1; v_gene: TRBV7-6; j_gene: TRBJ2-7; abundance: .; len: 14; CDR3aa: CASSSGGQIYEQYF; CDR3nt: TGTGCCAGCAGCTCAGGGGGACAGATCTACGAGCAGTACTTC
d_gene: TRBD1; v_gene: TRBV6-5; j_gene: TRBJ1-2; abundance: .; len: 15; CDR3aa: CASSLLDRVDYGYTF; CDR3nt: TGTGCCAGCAGTCTTCTCGACAGGGTGGACTATGGCTACACCTTC
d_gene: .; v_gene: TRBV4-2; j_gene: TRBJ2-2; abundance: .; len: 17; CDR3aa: CASSQDVVGKYTGELFF; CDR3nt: TGTGCCAGCAGCCAAGATGTAGTGGGGAAGTACACCGGGGAGCTGTTTTTT
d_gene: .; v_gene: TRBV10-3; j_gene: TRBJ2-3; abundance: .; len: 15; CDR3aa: CAISDPRTGTDTQYF; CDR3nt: TGTGCCATCAGTGACCCTAGAACGGGCACAGATACGCAGTATTTT
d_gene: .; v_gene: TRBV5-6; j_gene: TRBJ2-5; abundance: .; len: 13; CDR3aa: CASSLIRSGTQYF; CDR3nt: TGTGCCAGCAGCCTAATCAGGAGTGGGACCCAGTACTTC
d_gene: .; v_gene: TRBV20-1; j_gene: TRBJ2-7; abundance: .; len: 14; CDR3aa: CSARDLHREYEQYF; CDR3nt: TGCAGTGCTAGAGACCTGCACCGGGAATACGAGCAGTACTTC
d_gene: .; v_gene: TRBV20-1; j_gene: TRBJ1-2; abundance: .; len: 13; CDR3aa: CSAREPKNYGYTF; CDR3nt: TGCAGTGCTAGAGAGCCCAAGAACTATGGCTACACCTTC
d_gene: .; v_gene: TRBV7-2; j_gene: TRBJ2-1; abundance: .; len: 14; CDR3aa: CASSISGSYNEQFF; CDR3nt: TGTGCCAGCAGCATTAGCGGCTCCTACAATGAGCAGTTCTTC
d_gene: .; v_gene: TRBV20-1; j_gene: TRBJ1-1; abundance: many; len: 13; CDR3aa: CSARVLGNTEAFF; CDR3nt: TGCAGTGCTAGAGTCTTGGGGAACACTGAAGCTTTCTTT
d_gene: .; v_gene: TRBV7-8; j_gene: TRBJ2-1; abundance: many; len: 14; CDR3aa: CASSLSTSYNEQFF; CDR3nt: TGTGCCAGCAGCTTAAGTACCTCCTACAATGAGCAGTTCTTC
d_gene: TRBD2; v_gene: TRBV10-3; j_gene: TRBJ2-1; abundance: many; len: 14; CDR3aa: CAIGLAGETDEQFF; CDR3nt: TGTGCCATCGGTCTAGCGGGAGAAACGGATGAGCAGTTCTTC
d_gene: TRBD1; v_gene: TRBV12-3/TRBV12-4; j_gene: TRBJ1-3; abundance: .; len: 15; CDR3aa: CASRIQGAQGNTIYF; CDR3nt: TGTGCCAGCAGAATACAGGGGGCGCAGGGAAACACCATATATTTT
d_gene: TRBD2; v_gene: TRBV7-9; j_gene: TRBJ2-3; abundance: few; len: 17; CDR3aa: CASSLASSGGATDTQYF; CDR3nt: TGTGCCAGCAGCTTAGCGTCTAGCGGGGGGGCAACAGATACGCAGTATTTT
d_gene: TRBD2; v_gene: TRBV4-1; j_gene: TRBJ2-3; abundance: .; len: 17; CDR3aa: CASSQDLASGGRSRQYF; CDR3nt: TGCGCCAGCAGCCAAGATCTGGCTAGCGGGGGGCGGTCGCGGCAGTATTTT
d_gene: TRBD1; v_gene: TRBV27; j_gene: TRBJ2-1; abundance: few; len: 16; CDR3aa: CASSPQGASDLGEQFF; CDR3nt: TGTGCCAGCAGTCCACAGGGGGCTAGCGATTTAGGTGAGCAGTTCTTC
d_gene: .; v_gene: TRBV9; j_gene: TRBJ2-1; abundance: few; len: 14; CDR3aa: CASSAGPLADEQFF; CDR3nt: TGTGCCAGCAGCGCTGGGCCCCTTGCGGATGAGCAGTTCTTC
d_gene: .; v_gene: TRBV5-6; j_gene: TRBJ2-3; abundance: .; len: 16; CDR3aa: CASSLDYFGDTDTQYF; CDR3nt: TGTGCCAGCAGCTTGGATTATTTCGGGGACACAGATACGCAGTATTTT
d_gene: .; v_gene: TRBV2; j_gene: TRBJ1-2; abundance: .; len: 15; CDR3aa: CASSRGTGQGYGYTF; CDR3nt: TGTGCCAGCAGTCGGGGTACGGGGCAGGGCTATGGCTACACCTTC
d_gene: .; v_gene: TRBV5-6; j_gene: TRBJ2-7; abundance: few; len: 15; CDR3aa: CASSSRVWGDYEQYF; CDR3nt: TGTGCCAGCAGCTCGCGCGTGTGGGGCGACTACGAGCAGTACTTC